This T cell receptor beta chain was obtained from a study of T cell responses to AZD1222 COVID-19 vaccine. The germline gives CDR1 LNHDA, CDR2 SQIVND (reference sequence). The germline V and J ends were trimmed by 11 bases and 5 bases, with 18 bases remaining between them. The CDR3 spans 13 residues. Findings and limits, study-wide: Spike-wide coverage was observed for vaccine-associated CD4 TCRs, with dominant responses at 160-218 and 743-854. Spike-specific TCR breadth and depth rose after two AZD1222 doses.

Using immunoSEQ multiplex PCR, the repertoire was profiled, and TCRdb retains in-frame clones only, with some absent. The sample holds 130,000 or so clones, roughly 92% seen once. As concerns this clone: Its antigen is not identified.

This material consisted of peripheral blood, taken on day 0 of AZD1222 vaccination. The sequence derives from an adult in good health. The J gene is TRBJ1-1, the V gene TRBV19, with TRBD1 as a possible D gene (5 bases). In nucleotides, the CDR3 is TGTGCCGCCTCATGGGGGGTTTATACTGAAGCTTTCTTT. Protein: CAASWGVYTEAFF.